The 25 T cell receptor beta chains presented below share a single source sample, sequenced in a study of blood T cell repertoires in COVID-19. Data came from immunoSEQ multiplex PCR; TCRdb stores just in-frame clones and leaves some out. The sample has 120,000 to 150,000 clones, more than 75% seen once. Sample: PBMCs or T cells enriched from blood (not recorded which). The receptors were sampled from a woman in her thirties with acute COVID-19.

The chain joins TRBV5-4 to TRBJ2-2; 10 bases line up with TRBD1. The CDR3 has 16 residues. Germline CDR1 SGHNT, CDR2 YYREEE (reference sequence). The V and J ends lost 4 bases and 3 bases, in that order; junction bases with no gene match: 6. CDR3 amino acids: CASSPGGQGDTGELFF. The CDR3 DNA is TGTGCCAGCAGCCCGGGTGGACAGGGGGACACCGGGGAGCTGTTTTTT.

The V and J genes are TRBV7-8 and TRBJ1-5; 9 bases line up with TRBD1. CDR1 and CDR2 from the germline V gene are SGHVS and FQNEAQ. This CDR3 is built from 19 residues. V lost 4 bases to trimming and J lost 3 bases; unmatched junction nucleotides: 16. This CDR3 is CASSSPGTGIVPFNQPQHF. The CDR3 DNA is TGTGCCAGCAGCTCGCCAGGGACAGGGATAGTGCCGTTCAATCAGCCCCAGCATTTT.

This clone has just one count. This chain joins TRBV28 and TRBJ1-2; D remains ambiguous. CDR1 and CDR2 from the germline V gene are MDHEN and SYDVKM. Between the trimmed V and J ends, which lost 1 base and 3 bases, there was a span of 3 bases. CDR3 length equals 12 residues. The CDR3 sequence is CASSLSYYGYTF. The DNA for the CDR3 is TGTGCCAGCAGTTTATCCTACTATGGCTACACCTTC.

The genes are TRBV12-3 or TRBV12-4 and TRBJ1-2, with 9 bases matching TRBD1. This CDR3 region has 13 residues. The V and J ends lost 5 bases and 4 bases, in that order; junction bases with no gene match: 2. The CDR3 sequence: CASSTGGVYGYTF. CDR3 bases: TGTGCCAGCAGTACAGGGGGCGTCTATGGCTACACCTTC.

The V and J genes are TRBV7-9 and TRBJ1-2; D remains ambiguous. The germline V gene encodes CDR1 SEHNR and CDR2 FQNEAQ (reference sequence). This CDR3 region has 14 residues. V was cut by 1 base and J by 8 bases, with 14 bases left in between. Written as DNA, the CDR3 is TGTGCCAGCAGCTTAGGAGAGGGTTCTTGGGGCTACACCTTC. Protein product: CASSLGEGSWGYTF.

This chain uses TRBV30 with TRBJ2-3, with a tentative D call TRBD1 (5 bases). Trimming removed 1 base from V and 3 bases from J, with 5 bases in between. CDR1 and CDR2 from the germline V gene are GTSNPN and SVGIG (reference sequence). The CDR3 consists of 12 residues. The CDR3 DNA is TGTGCCTGGAGTGAGGGGACAGATACGCAGTATTTT. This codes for CAWSEGTDTQYF.

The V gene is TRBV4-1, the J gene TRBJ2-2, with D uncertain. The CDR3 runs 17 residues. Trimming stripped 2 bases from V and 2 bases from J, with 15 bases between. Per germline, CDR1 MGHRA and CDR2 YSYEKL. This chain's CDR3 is CASSQRMAEENTGELFF. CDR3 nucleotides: TGCGCCAGCAGCCAAAGGATGGCGGAAGAAAACACCGGGGAGCTGTTTTTT.

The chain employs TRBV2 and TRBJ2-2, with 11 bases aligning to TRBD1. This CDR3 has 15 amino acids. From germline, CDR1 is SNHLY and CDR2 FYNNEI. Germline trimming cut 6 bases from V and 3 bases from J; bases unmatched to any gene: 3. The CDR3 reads CASRGTGGYTGELFF. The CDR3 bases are TGTGCCAGCAGGGGGACAGGGGGATACACCGGGGAGCTGTTTTTT.

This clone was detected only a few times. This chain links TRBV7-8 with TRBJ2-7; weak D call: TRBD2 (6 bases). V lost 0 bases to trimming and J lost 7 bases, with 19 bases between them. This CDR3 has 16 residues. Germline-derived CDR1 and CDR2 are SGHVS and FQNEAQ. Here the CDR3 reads CASSLAATGVPREQYF. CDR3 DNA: TGTGCCAGCAGCTTAGCGGCAACGGGGGTGCCTCGGGAGCAGTACTTC.

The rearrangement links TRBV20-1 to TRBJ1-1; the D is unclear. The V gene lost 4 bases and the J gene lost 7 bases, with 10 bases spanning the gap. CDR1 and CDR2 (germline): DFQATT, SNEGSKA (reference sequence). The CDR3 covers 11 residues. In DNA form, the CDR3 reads TGCAGTGCTAAAAGCGTTATTGAAGCTTTCTTT. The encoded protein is CSAKSVIEAFF.

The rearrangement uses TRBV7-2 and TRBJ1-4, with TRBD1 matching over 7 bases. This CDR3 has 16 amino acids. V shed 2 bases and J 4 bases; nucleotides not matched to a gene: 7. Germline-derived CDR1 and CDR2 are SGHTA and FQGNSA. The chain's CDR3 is CASSLRQGQLNEKLFF. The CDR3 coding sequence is TGTGCCAGCAGCTTACGACAGGGCCAACTTAATGAAAAACTGTTTTTT.

The DNA for the CDR3 is TGTGCCACCAGTGATCCACGACAGGGTCTGTACAATGAGCAGTTCTTC. It translates to CATSDPRQGLYNEQFF. This chain links TRBV24-1 with TRBJ2-1, with 7 bases matching TRBD1. The germline gives CDR1 KGHDR, CDR2 SFDVKD. The ends lost 3 bases at V and 4 bases at J; junction bases unmatched: 8. The CDR3 has 16 amino acids.

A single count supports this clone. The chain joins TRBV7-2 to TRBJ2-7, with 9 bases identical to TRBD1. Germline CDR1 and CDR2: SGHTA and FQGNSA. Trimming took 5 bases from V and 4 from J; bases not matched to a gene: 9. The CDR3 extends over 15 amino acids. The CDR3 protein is CASSETGGASYEQYF. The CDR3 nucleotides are TGTGCCAGCAGCGAAACAGGGGGCGCAAGTTACGAGCAGTACTTC.

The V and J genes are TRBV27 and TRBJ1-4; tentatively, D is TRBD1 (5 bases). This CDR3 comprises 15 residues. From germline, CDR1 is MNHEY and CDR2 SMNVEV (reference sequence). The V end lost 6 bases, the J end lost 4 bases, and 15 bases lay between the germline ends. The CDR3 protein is CASRSDGAGNEKLFF. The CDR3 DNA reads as TGTGCCAGCAGAAGCGATGGGGCCGGTAATGAAAAACTGTTTTTT.

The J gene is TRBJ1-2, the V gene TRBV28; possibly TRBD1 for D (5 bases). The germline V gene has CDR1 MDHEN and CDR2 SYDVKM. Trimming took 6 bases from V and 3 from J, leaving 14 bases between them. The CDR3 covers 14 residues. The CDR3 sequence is CASSETDRYYGYTF. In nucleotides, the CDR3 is TGTGCCAGCAGCGAAACAGACAGATACTATGGCTACACCTTC.

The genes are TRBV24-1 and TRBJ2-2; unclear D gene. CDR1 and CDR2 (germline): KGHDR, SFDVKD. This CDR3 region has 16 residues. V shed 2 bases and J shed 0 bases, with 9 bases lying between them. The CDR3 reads CATSDSQVANTGELFF. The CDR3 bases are TGTGCCACCAGTGATTCTCAGGTCGCGAACACCGGGGAGCTGTTTTTT.

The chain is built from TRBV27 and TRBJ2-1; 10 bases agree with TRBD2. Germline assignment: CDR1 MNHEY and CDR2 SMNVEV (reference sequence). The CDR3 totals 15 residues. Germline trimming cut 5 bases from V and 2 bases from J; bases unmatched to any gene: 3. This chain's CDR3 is CASSRLAGPYNEQFF. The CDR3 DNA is TGTGCCAGCAGTCGACTAGCGGGCCCCTACAATGAGCAGTTCTTC.

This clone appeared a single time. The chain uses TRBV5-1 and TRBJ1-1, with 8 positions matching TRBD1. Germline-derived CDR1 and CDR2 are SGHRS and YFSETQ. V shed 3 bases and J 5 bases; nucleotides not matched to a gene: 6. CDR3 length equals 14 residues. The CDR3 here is CASSSRQGRTEAFF. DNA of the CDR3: TGCGCCAGCAGCTCTAGACAGGGGCGGACTGAAGCTTTCTTT.

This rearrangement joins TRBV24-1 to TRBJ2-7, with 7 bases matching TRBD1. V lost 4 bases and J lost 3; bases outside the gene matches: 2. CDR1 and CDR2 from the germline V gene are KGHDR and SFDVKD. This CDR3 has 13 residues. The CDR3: CATSDRDSYEQYF. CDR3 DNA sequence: TGTGCCACCAGTGACAGGGACAGCTACGAGCAGTACTTC.

CDR3 protein: CATSSGTGATQYF. The CDR3 nucleotides read TGTGCCACCAGCTCCGGGACAGGCGCGACCCAGTACTTC. The rearrangement joins TRBV15 to TRBJ2-5, with 8 bases aligning to TRBD1. V lost 5 bases, J lost 7 bases, and 6 bases stayed unmatched. This CDR3 is 13 amino acids long. Germline CDR1 reads LNHNV; CDR2 reads YYDKDF (reference sequence).

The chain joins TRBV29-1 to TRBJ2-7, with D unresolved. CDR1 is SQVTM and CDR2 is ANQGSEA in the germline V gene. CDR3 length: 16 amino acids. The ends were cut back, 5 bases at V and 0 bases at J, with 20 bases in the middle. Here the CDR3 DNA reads TGCAGCGTTACCGCTACGAGCGCCTCAAGCTCCTACGAGCAGTACTTC. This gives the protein CSVTATSASSSYEQYF.

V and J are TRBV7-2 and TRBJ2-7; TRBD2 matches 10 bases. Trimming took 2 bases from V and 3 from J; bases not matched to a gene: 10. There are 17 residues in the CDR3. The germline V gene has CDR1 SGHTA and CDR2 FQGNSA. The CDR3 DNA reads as TGTGCCAGCAGCTTATATGGCCTAGCGGGAGAGTTCTACGAGCAGTACTTC. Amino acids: CASSLYGLAGEFYEQYF.

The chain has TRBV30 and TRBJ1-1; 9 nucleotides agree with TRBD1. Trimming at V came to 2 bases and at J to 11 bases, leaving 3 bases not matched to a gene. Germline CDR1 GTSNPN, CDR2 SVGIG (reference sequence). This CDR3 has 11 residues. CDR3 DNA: TGTGCCTGGAGTTCACAGGGGGCGGCTTTCTTT. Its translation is CAWSSQGAAFF.

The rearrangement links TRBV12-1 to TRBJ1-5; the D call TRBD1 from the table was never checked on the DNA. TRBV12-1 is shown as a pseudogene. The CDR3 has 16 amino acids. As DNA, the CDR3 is TGTGCCAGCAGCCCAATTCGACAGGGCAGCAATCAGCCCCAGCATTTT. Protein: CASSPIRQGSNQPQHF.

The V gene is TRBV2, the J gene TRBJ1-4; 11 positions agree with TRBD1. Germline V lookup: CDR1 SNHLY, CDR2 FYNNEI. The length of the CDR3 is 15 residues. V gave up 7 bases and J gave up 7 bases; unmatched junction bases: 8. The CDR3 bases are TGTGCCAGCAACGGACAGGGGGCGCGGGTTGAAAAACTGTTTTTT. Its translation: CASNGQGARVEKLFF.